This entry is about one TCR beta chain. These data originate in a study of monozygotic twins with inflammatory bowel disease. Per sample, reverse transcription was split into eight reactions. TCRdb reprocessed the 5' RACE reads; each CDR3 protein has one entry and no DNA is given. This listing includes around 140,000 distinct CDR3 sequences. The CDR3 length is 13 residues. The germline gives CDR1 MNHEY, CDR2 SVGAGI. Sequencing was performed on blood. This TCR was recovered from a human donor with ulcerative colitis or Crohn's disease, or a healthy co-twin of an affected twin (not recorded which). The V gene is TRBV6-5, the J gene TRBJ1-4; as DNA is missing, the TRBD1 call by TCRdb cannot be tested. This chain's CDR3 is CATRRQGKKGLFF.